This T cell receptor (beta chain) was recovered during a study of blood T cell repertoires in COVID-19. Whole-study context: Acute and convalescent COVID-19 samples came from the United States, Italy and Spain.

Repertoires were generated with immunoSEQ multiplex PCR, while TCRdb's copy carries only in-frame clones and drops some. In the table there are 180,000 or so clones, around 90% of which are singletons. The sequenced material came from peripheral blood. The sequence was collected from a man aged 35 to 55 with acute or convalescent COVID-19.

The CDR3 DNA reads as TGTGCCAGCAGTTACTCGCCCTACGGAGTCAAGGCACCCCTCCACTTT. Translation gives CASSYSPYGVKAPLHF. The chain carries TRBV6-5 and TRBJ1-6; D unresolved. Germline assignment: CDR1 MNHEY and CDR2 SVGAGI. Trimming stripped 0 bases from V and 11 bases from J, with 17 bases between. The CDR3 is 16 amino acids.